The TCR beta chain under discussion was sequenced for a study of read filtering for tumor transcriptome and immune sequencing. Across the whole study: Revised staging placed 8 or 9 patients in R-ISS I, approximately 16 in II, 7 in III. Findings and limits, study-wide: Compared with RNA-seq, IR-seq gave much higher clonotype depth and reliability. The CD138-negative fraction was mixed bone marrow immune cells, not pure T cells.

V was clipped by 9 bases and J by 3 bases; unmatched bases: 5. This CDR3 is built from 13 residues. The germline V gene encodes CDR1 SGHTA and CDR2 FQGTGA. Details on this clonotype: Its specificity is not known.

This library used roughly 430 ng RNA and molecular barcoded adaptors spanning alpha/delta and beta/gamma chains. Each CDR3 protein gets one entry after TCRdb re-called the reads with MiXCR. The profile shows roughly 68,000 distinct CDR3 sequences, about 15% of them singletons. At the time of active disease, bone marrow was collected from every patient. This chain links TRBV7-3 with TRBJ2-5; 9 bases line up with TRBD2. Source material: a population of CD138-negative cells sorted from bone marrow. The receptor was isolated from a donor aged 40 or over with multiple myeloma. The CDR3 bases are TGTGCCAGTGGTAGCGGGAGAAAAGAGACCCAGTACTTC. Its protein product is CASGSGRKETQYF.